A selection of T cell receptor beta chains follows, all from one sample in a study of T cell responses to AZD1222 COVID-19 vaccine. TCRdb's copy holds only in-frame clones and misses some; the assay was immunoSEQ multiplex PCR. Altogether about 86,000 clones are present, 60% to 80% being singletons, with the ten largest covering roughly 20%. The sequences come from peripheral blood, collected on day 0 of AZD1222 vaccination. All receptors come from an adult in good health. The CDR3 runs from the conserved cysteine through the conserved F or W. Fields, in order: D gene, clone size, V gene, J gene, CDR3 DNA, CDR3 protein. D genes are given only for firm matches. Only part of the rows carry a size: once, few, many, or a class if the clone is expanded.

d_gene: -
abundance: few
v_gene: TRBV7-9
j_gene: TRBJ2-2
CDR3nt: TGTGCCAGCAGGGACAAGAACACCGGGGAGCTGTTTTTT
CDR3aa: CASRDKNTGELFF

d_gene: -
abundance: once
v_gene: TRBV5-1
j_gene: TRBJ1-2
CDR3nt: TGCGCCAGCAGCTTGGAAGCGCAGCCTAACTATGGCTACACCTTC
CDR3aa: CASSLEAQPNYGYTF

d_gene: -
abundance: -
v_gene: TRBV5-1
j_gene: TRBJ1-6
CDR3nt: TGCGCCAGCACCGTTTTAGGAGGGGACGGGACACCCCTCCACTTT
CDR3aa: CASTVLGGDGTPLHF

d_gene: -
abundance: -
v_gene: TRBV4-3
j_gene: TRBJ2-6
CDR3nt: TGCGCCAGCAGCCTTAGGGGGGCGACTGGGGCCAACGTCCTGACTTTC
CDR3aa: CASSLRGATGANVLTF

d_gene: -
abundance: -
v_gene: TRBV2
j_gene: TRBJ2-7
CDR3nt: TGTGCCAGCAGTACTGCGGGGTTCGGCTACGAGCAGTACTTC
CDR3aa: CASSTAGFGYEQYF

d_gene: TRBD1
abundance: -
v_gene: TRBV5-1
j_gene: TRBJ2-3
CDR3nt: TGCGCCAGCAGCCCGGACCCGGGACAGGGGGGAGATACGCAGTATTTT
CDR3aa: CASSPDPGQGGDTQYF

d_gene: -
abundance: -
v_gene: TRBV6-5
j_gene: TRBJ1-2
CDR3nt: TGTGCCAGCACCGAGGGAAGCGGCTACACCTTC
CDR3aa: CASTEGSGYTF

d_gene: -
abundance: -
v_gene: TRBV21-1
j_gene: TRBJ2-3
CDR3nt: TGTGCCAGCAGCCCGCGACTAGCGGCCCCTCGGGGGAGCACAGATACGCAGTATTTT
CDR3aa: CASSPRLAAPRGSTDTQYF

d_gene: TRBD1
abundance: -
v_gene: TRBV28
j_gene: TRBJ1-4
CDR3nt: TGTGCCAGCAGTTCCTGGACAGGGGGAAATGAAAAACTGTTTTTT
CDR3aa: CASSSWTGGNEKLFF

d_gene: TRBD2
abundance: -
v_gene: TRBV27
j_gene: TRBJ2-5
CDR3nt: TGTGCCAGCAGCGTAGCGGGAGGGCGGGGGACCCAGTACTTC
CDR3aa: CASSVAGGRGTQYF

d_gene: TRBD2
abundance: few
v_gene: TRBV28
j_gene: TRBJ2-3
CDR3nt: TGTGCCAGCAGTTTGGGTTCGAGCGGGAGGGCCTCCGATACGCAGTATTTT
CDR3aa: CASSLGSSGRASDTQYF

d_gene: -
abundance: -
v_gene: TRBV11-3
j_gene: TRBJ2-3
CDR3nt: TGTGCCAGCAGCTTGGACCAAGGGGCAGATACGCAGTATTTT
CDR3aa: CASSLDQGADTQYF

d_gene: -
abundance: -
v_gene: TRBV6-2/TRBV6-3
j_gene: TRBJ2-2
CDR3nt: TGTGCCAGCAGTTCTTGGGGATCTAACACCGGGGAGCTGTTTTTT
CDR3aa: CASSSWGSNTGELFF

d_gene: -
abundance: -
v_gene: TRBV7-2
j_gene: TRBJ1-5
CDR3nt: TGTGCCAGCAGCTTAGGGGGGAGAGAGCCCCAGCATTTT
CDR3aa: CASSLGGREPQHF

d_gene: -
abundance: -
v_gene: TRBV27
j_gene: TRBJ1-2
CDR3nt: TGTGCCAGCAGTTTAACAGGGAGCTATGGCTACACCTTC
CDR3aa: CASSLTGSYGYTF

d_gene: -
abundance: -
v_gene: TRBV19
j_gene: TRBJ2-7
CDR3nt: TGTGCCAGTAGTACCGACAACTACGAGCAGTACTTC
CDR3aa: CASSTDNYEQYF